What follows describes a single T cell receptor (beta chain). Original data processing: For nucleated cells, counts were estimated from reference gene primer amplification. The assay was immunoSEQ multiplex PCR, and TCRdb's table has in-frame clones only and misses some. V, J and clone size reflect that table, while D and trimming were determined from the DNA. The table includes roughly 250,000 clones, 60% to 75% detected once. The sample comes from a study of blood T cell repertoires in COVID-19. Turning to the study itself: There were acute and convalescent COVID-19 samples, and they came from the United States, Italy and Spain. Sources were T cells, B-cell-depleted T cells, or PBMCs; the material itself was cDNA or gDNA.

Looked up from germline, CDR1 is SEHNR and CDR2 is FQNEAQ (reference sequence). The CDR3 runs to 17 residues. Trimming removed 1 base from V and 4 bases from J; junction bases left unmatched: 9. The clonotype originates from a woman aged 80 or over with acute or convalescent COVID-19. Sequencing was done on a sample of peripheral blood. V usage is TRBV7-9 and J usage is TRBJ1-4; 7 bases are a match to TRBD1. The CDR3 nucleotides are TGTGCCAGCAGCTTAGAGCTAGGACAGGCCAATAATGAAAAACTGTTTTTT. Translation: CASSLELGQANNEKLFF.